This TCR beta chain stems from a study of blood T cell repertoires in COVID-19. For the study at large: Whether acute or convalescent, the COVID-19 samples came from the United States, Italy and Spain. From T cells, B-cell-depleted T cells, or PBMCs came the material, which was cDNA or gDNA.

This study enrolled people aged about 18 to 100 from about two dozen US geographic areas. The assay was immunoSEQ multiplex PCR, and TCRdb's table has in-frame clones only and misses some. The table has fewer than 350,000 clones, around 86% seen once; the top ten hold about 1.7%. The CDR3 consists of 16 residues. The germline V gene encodes CDR1 MNHEY and CDR2 SVGAGI. With 4 bases clipped from V and 7 bases from J, the junction kept 10 bases outside the gene matches. Sample: PBMCs or T cells enriched from blood (not recorded which). The chain links TRBV6-5 to TRBJ1-5; 10 bases are a match to TRBD1. The receptor was derived from a woman in her 40s who had recovered from COVID-19. The CDR3 DNA sequence: TGTGCCAGCAGTTCACAGAAGACAGGGGGCGGGCAGCCCCAGCATTTT. It yields the protein CASSSQKTGGGQPQHF.